This T cell receptor beta chain was sequenced during a study of regulatory T cells in long-lasting Graves disease. Overall study findings and caveats: Persistent Graves' patients possessed reduced TCR diversity relative to recently diagnosed ones.

Details on this clonotype: No antigen is known for it.

Time point here: newly diagnosed GD, antithyroid drugs for less than 3 months. Generation of the TCR library employed RNA extracted from PBMCs. Construction of the TCR beta libraries employed iRepertoire HTBI primers in conjunction with Arm-PCR of CDR3 regions. From the multiplex PCR reads, TCRdb called clonotypes with MiXCR, one entry per CDR3 protein. The sample has hundreds of thousands of distinct CDR3 sequences; less than 20% are singletons. The V gene's germline CDR1 is LNHDA and CDR2 SQIVND (reference sequence). The CDR3 runs 18 residues. The V and J ends lost 3 bases and 3 bases respectively, with 21 bases between them.

This TCR came from a female donor with Graves disease. The genes are TRBV19 and TRBJ2-1; tentatively, D is TRBD2 (6 bases). The starting material was peripheral blood mononuclear cells (PBMCs), obtained at new diagnosis, from a patient treated with antithyroid drugs. CDR3 sequence (DNA): TGTGCCAGTAGTATCGGAGGGGTGTCCATTGATTTCTACAATGAGCAGTTCTTC. This translates into CASSIGGVSIDFYNEQFF.